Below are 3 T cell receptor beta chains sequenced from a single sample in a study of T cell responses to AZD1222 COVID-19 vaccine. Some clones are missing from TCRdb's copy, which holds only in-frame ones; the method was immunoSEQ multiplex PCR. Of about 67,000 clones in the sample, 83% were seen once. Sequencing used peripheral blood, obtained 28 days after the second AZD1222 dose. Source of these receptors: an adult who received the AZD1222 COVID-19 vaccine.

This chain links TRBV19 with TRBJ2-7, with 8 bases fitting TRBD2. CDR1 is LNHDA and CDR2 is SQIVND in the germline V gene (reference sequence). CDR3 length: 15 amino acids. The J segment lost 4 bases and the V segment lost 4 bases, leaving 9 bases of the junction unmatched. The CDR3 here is CASSTPRGGVYEQYF. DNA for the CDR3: TGTGCCAGTAGTACCCCTCGGGGGGGGGTATACGAGCAGTACTTC.

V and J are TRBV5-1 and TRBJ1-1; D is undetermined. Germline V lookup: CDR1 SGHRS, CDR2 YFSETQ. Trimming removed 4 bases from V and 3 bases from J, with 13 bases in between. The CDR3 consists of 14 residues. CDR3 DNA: TGCGCCAGCAGCCCAGTCCTGGGTCACACTGAAGCTTTCTTT. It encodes CASSPVLGHTEAFF.

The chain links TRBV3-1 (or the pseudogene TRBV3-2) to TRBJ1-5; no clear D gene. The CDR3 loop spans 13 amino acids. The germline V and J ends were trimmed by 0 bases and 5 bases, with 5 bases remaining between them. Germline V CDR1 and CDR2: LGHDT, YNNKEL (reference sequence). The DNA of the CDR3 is TGTGCCAGCAGCCAAGATTTGGATCAGCCCCAGCATTTT. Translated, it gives CASSQDLDQPQHF.